The present T cell receptor (beta chain) was sequenced within a study of blood T cell repertoires in COVID-19. On the study more broadly: Acute and convalescent COVID-19 specimens originated in the United States, Italy and Spain. PBMCs, B-cell-depleted T cells, or T cells were the source of the cDNA or gDNA that made up the material.

Per germline, CDR1 SGHRS and CDR2 YFSETQ. Trimming took 4 bases from V and 4 from J, leaving 13 bases between them. The CDR3 totals 14 residues. Original handling: Estimated nucleated cell counts came from reference gene primer amplification. Sequencing used immunoSEQ multiplex PCR; TCRdb keeps in-frame clones, though not all of them. The DNA gave D and trimming, while V, J and clone size come from that table. The sample records approximately 69,000 clones, around 87% being singletons. This rearrangement joins TRBV5-1 to TRBJ2-3, with a weak D call TRBD2 (5 bases). Specimen: peripheral blood. The TCR originated in a man aged 50 to 60 with acute or convalescent COVID-19. For the CDR3, the DNA is TGCGCCAGCAGCCCTGGGAGCGTCGCAGATACGCAGTATTTT. This gives the protein CASSPGSVADTQYF.